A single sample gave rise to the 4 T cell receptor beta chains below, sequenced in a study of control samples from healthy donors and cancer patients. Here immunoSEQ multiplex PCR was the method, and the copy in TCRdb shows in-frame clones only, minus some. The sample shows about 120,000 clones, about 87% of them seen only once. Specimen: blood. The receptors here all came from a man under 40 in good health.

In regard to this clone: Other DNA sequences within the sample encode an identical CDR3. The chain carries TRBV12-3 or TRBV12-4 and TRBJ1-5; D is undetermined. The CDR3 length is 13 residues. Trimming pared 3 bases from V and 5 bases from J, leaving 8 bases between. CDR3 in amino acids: CASSFSRDQPQHF. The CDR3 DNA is TGTGCCAGCAGTTTTAGTAGGGATCAGCCCCAGCATTTT.

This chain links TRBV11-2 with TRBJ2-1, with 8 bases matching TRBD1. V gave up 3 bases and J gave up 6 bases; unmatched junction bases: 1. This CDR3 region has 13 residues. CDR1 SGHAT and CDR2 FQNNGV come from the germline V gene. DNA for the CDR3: TGTGCCAGCAGCTTTACAGGGGGCAATGAGCAGTTCTTC. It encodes CASSFTGGNEQFF.

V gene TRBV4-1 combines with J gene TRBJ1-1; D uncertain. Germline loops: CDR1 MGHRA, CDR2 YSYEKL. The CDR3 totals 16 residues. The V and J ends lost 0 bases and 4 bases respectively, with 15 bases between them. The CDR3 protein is CASSQDGAGLSTEAFF. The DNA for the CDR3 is TGCGCCAGCAGCCAAGATGGAGCAGGCTTGAGCACTGAAGCTTTCTTT.

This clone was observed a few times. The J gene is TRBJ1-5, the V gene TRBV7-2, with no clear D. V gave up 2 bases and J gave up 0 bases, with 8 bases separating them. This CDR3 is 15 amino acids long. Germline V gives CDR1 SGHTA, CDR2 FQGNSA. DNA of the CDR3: TGTGCCAGCAGCTTATTGACCGATAGCAATCAGCCCCAGCATTTT. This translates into CASSLLTDSNQPQHF. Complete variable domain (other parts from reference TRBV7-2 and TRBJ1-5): GAGVSQSPSNKVTEKGKDVELRCDPISGHTALYWYRQSLGQGLEFLIYFQGNSAPDKSGLPSDRFSAERTGGSVSTLTIQRTQQEDSAVYLCASSLLTDSNQPQHFGDGTRLSIL.